This T cell receptor (beta chain) originates from a study of regulatory T cells in long-lasting Graves disease. Relying on iRepertoire HTBI primers and Arm-PCR of CDR3 regions, the team built TCR beta libraries. TCRdb called the multiplex PCR reads again in MiXCR, with one record for every CDR3 protein. This table holds approximately 540,000 distinct CDR3 sequences, 12% found once. Time point: newly diagnosed GD, antithyroid drugs for less than 3 months. Making the TCR library involved RNA that had been extracted from PBMCs. This clonotype was detected many times. V gave up 5 bases and J gave up 4 bases, with 18 bases separating them. Germline V gene data show CDR1 as MNHNS and CDR2 as SASEGT. The CDR3 loop spans 15 amino acids. The same specimen was also included in a second study, on T cells in Graves' hyperthyroidism and ophthalmopathy. As that report states: Diagnosis rested on symptoms, serum thyroxine and TRAb, thyroid ultrasound, and orbital computed tomography.

The source was peripheral blood mononuclear cells (PBMCs), collected at new diagnosis, from a patient treated with antithyroid drugs. This sequence originates from a woman in her 30s with Graves disease. This chain uses TRBV6-1 with TRBJ2-7; possible D gene TRBD2, 6 bases. The CDR3 nucleotides read TGTGCCAGCAGTACCCGGGACGGGCGGGGATACGAGCAGTACTTC. Residues: CASSTRDGRGYEQYF.